These 20 T cell receptor beta chains came from one sample sequenced in a study of T cells in Graves' hyperthyroidism and ophthalmopathy. RNA transcripts gave rise to amplified TCR beta CDR3 regions. TCR CDR3 regions were first amplified by RT-PCR with HTBI primers. TCRdb passed the multiplex PCR reads through MiXCR, listing each CDR3 protein once. This table holds 300,000 to 450,000 distinct CDR3 sequences, about 15% found once. Sequenced: blood. These receptors were taken from a woman aged 55-69 years with Graves' hyperthyroidism.

A word on this clonotype: The CDR3 ends on some other residue instead of the conserved phenylalanine or tryptophan, so this is likely a read error. V usage is TRBV7-9 and J usage is TRBJ2-7; TRBD1 matches 10 bases. The CDR3 spans 14 residues. Germline trimming cut 6 bases from V and 1 base from J; bases unmatched to any gene: 3. The germline gives CDR1 SEHNR, CDR2 FQNEAQ (reference sequence). The CDR3 nucleotides are TGTGCCAGCAGACGACAGGGGGCGTCCTACGAGCAGTACCTC. Its protein product is CASRRQGASYEQYL.

This clonotype was recorded at least ten times. The CDR3 region is CASSRGLNDEQFF. DNA for the CDR3: TGTGCCAGCTCTAGGGGTCTGAACGATGAGCAGTTCTTC. The rearrangement joins TRBV2 to TRBJ2-1; a possible D gene is TRBD1 (5 bases). The CDR3 covers 13 residues. V lost 8 bases and J lost 8, with 16 bases in between. Germline loops: CDR1 SNHLY, CDR2 FYNNEI.

V and J are TRBV7-9 and TRBJ1-1; 8 positions agree with TRBD1. CDR1 is SEHNR and CDR2 is FQNEAQ in the germline V gene (reference sequence). The CDR3 spans 14 residues. Trimming at V came to 1 base and at J to 6 bases, leaving 4 bases not matched to a gene. The CDR3 nucleotides are TGTGCCAGCAGCTTAGAGGGACAGGCAGCTGAAGCTTTCTTT. This encodes CASSLEGQAAEAFF.

This clonotype was seen only a few times. The chain employs TRBV25-1 and TRBJ2-7, with no clear D. Germline V gene sequence: CDR1 MGHDK, CDR2 SYGVNS. This CDR3 contains 14 residues. V was cut by 3 bases and J by 4 bases, with 13 bases left in between. CDR3 DNA sequence: TGTGCCAGCAGTGAGGGTTCCCTTACTTACGAGCAGTACTTC. This gives the protein CASSEGSLTYEQYF.

J is TRBJ2-1 and V is TRBV19, with 7 positions matching TRBD2. The junction had 7 bases not matched to a gene; V was cut back by 5 bases and J by 6 bases. Germline values: CDR1 LNHDA, CDR2 SQIVND (reference sequence). This CDR3 is 14 amino acids long. Here the CDR3 reads CASSAAGLGNEQFF. For the CDR3, the DNA is TGTGCCAGTAGTGCCGCCGGACTAGGCAATGAGCAGTTCTTC.

This clonotype has ten or more counts. This chain uses TRBV24-1 with TRBJ2-2, with TRBD1 matching over 10 bases. The germline gives CDR1 KGHDR, CDR2 SFDVKD. The CDR3 runs 16 residues. V trimming: 4 bases; J trimming: 7 bases; junction bases outside the gene matches: 8. CDR3 sequence (DNA): TGTGCCACCAGTGACCCGACAGGGGGCTACGACGGGGAGCTGTTTTTT. Its protein product is CATSDPTGGYDGELFF.

This clonotype was counted many times. The gene calls are TRBV7-2 and TRBJ2-7; 9 bases map to TRBD2. The CDR3 is made up of 14 amino acids. Trimming removed 4 bases from V and 7 bases from J; junction bases left unmatched: 8. Germline values: CDR1 SGHTA, CDR2 FQGNSA. The CDR3, as DNA: TGTGCCAGCAGCTCGACTAGCGGTTTACGGGAGCAGTACTTC. Amino acids: CASSSTSGLREQYF.

This clonotype has a count of ten or more. The rearrangement uses TRBV12-3 or TRBV12-4 and TRBJ1-2; TRBD1 is a possible D gene (5 bases). V lost 1 base to trimming and J lost 3 bases, with 6 bases between them. The CDR3 length is 13 residues. The CDR3 DNA is TGTGCCAGCAGTTTAGGGGACCACTATGGCTACACCTTC. This translates into CASSLGDHYGYTF.

This clonotype was recorded at least ten times. The V and J genes are TRBV6-1 and TRBJ2-7, with D perhaps matching TRBD2 (5 bases). Trimming removed 5 bases from V and 0 bases from J, with 23 bases in between. Germline CDR1 MNHNS, CDR2 SASEGT. The CDR3 length is 18 residues. The CDR3 nucleotides read TGTGCCAGCAGTCCCAGTCCGGAGGACCTCCGGGCCTCCTACGAGCAGTACTTC. Protein: CASSPSPEDLRASYEQYF.

The J gene is TRBJ2-1, the V gene TRBV10-1, with D perhaps TRBD1 (6 bases). The CDR3 runs 14 residues. Trimming took 3 bases from V and 12 from J, leaving 18 bases between them. CDR1 and CDR2 (germline): WNHNN, SYGVQD (reference sequence). Written as DNA, the CDR3 is TGCGCCAGCAGTGATTCCATAGGGACACGAGGGCAGTTCTTC. This codes for CASSDSIGTRGQFF.

The rearrangement uses TRBV6-4 and TRBJ2-5; D call uncertain. Germline V gene lookup returns CDR1 MRHNA and CDR2 SNTAGT. This CDR3 spans 15 amino acids. Trimming left V 0 bases short and J 1 base short, with 9 bases between. The chain's CDR3 is CASSDSGRTQETQYF. For the CDR3, the DNA is TGTGCCAGCAGTGACTCCGGACGGACCCAAGAGACCCAGTACTTC.

The rearrangement uses TRBV9 and TRBJ1-2, with unresolved D. Germline assignment: CDR1 SGDLS and CDR2 YYNGEE. The CDR3 sequence is 15 residues long. V lost 2 bases to trimming and J lost 7 bases, with 18 bases between them. The CDR3 sequence: CASSVHTDTRGGYTF. CDR3 in DNA: TGTGCCAGCAGCGTGCATACAGACACGCGGGGTGGCTACACCTTC.

This clonotype showed up many times. This chain connects TRBV3-1 to TRBJ2-1, with TRBD2 matching 11 bases. CDR3 length equals 15 residues. Germline values: CDR1 LGHDT, CDR2 YNNKEL (reference sequence). With V trimmed by 1 base and J by 9 bases, 5 bases remained unmatched. CDR3 bases: TGTGCCAGCAGCCAAGGCACTAGCGGGAGTACTGAGCAGTTCTTC. This gives the protein CASSQGTSGSTEQFF.

This clonotype was seen ten or more times. This rearrangement joins TRBV29-1 to TRBJ2-7, with D possibly being TRBD1 (6 bases). Per the germline V gene, CDR1 is SQVTM and CDR2 is ANQGSEA. The germline V and J ends were trimmed by 1 base and 2 bases, with 9 bases remaining between them. CDR3 length: 13 amino acids. CDR3: CSVEGQGTYEQYF. The DNA of the CDR3 is TGCAGCGTTGAAGGGCAGGGGACCTACGAGCAGTACTTC.

This clonotype was seen at least ten times. V gene TRBV12-3 or TRBV12-4 combines with J gene TRBJ2-5; D is perhaps TRBD1 or TRBD2 (5 bases each). V gave up 6 bases and J gave up 2 bases, with 16 bases separating them. This CDR3 spans 15 amino acids. The DNA of the CDR3 is TGTGCCAGCAGCCTAGGAGGACATCTACAAGAGACCCAGTACTTC. Translating gives CASSLGGHLQETQYF.

This clonotype has more than one count but fewer than ten. A much larger clone lies one base from this, so it may be a read error. The gene calls are TRBV10-3 and TRBJ2-5; possible D gene TRBD1, 5 bases. The germline CDR1 and CDR2 sequences are ENHRY and SYGVKD. There are 14 residues in the CDR3. The DNA for the CDR3 is TGTGCCATCAGTCAACAGGTGATACAAGAGATCCAGTACTTC. This gives the protein CAISQQVIQEIQYF.

With regard to this clonotype: The conserved phenylalanine or tryptophan is not found at the CDR3 terminus, so this likely reflects a read error. The chain employs TRBV24-1 and TRBJ2-1; 11 bases line up with TRBD2. The CDR3 runs 16 residues. Unmatched junction bases numbered 5, after V lost 4 bases and J lost 4 bases. Germline V lookup: CDR1 KGHDR, CDR2 SFDVKD. The CDR3 loop reads CATSDRLAGPYNEQFL. As DNA, the CDR3 is TGTGCCACCAGTGACAGACTAGCGGGACCTTACAATGAGCAGTTCCTC.

CDR3 coding DNA: TGTGCCAGCAGCACCCGGACAGGGAGGAGTGGAGTGAACACTGAAGCTTTCTTT. It is translated as CASSTRTGRSGVNTEAFF. The chain couples TRBV12-3 or TRBV12-4 to TRBJ1-1; 8 bases line up with TRBD1. This CDR3 spans 18 amino acids. Unmatched junction bases numbered 15, after V lost 6 bases and J lost 0 bases.

This clonotype has just a few counts. This chain's CDR3 is CASSIGPSGRPDEQYF. Written as DNA, the CDR3 is TGTGCCAGCAGTATAGGACCTAGCGGGAGACCGGACGAGCAGTACTTC. The rearrangement uses TRBV9 and TRBJ2-7; 10 nucleotides line up with TRBD2. Trimming took 5 bases from V and 5 from J; bases not matched to a gene: 13. Germline V gene data show CDR1 as SGDLS and CDR2 as YYNGEE. The CDR3 contains 16 residues.

This chain links TRBV5-1 with TRBJ2-1, with no clear D. Per germline, CDR1 SGHRS and CDR2 YFSETQ. The V gene lost 7 bases and the J gene lost 2 bases, with 10 bases spanning the gap. CDR3 length equals 13 residues. The DNA of the CDR3 is TGCGCCAGCGCTACGGGTACCTACAATGAGCAGTTCTTC. The encoded protein is CASATGTYNEQFF.